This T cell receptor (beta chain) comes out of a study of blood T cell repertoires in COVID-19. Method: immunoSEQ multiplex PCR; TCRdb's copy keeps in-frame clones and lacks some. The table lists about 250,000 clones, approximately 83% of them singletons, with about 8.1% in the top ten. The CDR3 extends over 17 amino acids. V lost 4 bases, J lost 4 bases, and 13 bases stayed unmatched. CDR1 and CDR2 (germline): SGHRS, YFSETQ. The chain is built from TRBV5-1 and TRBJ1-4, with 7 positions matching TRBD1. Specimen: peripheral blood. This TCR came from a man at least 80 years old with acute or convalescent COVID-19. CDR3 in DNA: TGCGCCAGCAGCCTCTCCGGGACAGTTCGTAATAATGAAAAACTGTTTTTT. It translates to CASSLSGTVRNNEKLFF.